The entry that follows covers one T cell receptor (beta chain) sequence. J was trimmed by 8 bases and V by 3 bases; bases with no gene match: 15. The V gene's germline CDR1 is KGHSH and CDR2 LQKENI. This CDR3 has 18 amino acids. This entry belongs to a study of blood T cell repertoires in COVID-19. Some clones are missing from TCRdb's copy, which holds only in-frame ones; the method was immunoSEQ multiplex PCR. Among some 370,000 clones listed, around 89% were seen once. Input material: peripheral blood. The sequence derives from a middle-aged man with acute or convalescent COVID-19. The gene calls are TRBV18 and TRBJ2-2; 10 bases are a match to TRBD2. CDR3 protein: CASSPRNVLAGVSGELFF. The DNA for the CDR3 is TGTGCCAGCTCACCGAGAAATGTTCTAGCGGGAGTGTCGGGGGAGCTGTTTTTT.